A selection of T cell receptor beta chains follows, all from one sample in a study of blood T cell repertoires in COVID-19. TCRdb keeps only in-frame clones here, not all; method: immunoSEQ multiplex PCR. Of approximately 190,000 clones listed, more than 70% are singletons. The sample taken for sequencing was peripheral blood. The source of these receptors is a woman between 40 and 55 years old who had recovered from COVID-19. The CDR3 runs from the conserved cysteine through the conserved F or W. Each record gives: J gene, D gene, V gene, clone size, CDR3 protein, CDR3 DNA. A D gene is named only where the DNA matches it firmly. Clone size, where shown, is once, few, many, or a class for clones that have expanded.

J: TRBJ1-4
D: .
V: TRBV28
size: .
CDR3: CASSSVWGRTNEKLFF
DNA: TGTGCCAGCAGTTCAGTTTGGGGGCGAACTAATGAAAAACTGTTTTTT

J: TRBJ2-7
D: .
V: TRBV3-1/TRBV3-2
size: .
CDR3: CASSQGLGGTYEQYF
DNA: TGTGCCAGCAGCCAAGGGCTCGGGGGTACCTACGAGCAGTACTTC

J: TRBJ2-2
D: TRBD1
V: TRBV29-1
size: .
CDR3: CSVVQGTGELFF
DNA: TGCAGCGTCGTACAGGGGACCGGGGAGCTGTTTTTT

J: TRBJ2-7
D: TRBD2
V: TRBV2
size: .
CDR3: CASSTRDYIIYEQYF
DNA: TGTGCCAGCAGCACCCGGGACTACATCATCTACGAGCAGTACTTC

J: TRBJ2-3
D: .
V: TRBV7-2
size: .
CDR3: CASSLVPLSDTQYF
DNA: TGTGCCAGCAGCTTAGTCCCCCTGTCGGATACGCAGTATTTT

J: TRBJ1-1
D: .
V: TRBV7-9
size: .
CDR3: CASSPEPVNTEAFF
DNA: TGTGCCAGCAGCCCTGAGCCGGTGAACACTGAAGCTTTCTTT

J: TRBJ2-7
D: TRBD2
V: TRBV6-6
size: .
CDR3: CASSPGLAGGWEQYF
DNA: TGTGCCAGCAGCCCCGGGCTAGCGGGAGGTTGGGAGCAGTACTTC

J: TRBJ2-1
D: TRBD2
V: TRBV10-3
size: .
CDR3: CAISESTGTSAVVYEQFF
DNA: TGTGCCATCAGTGAGTCCACTGGTACTAGCGCGGTGGTGTATGAGCAGTTCTTC

J: TRBJ2-7
D: TRBD1
V: TRBV6-5
size: .
CDR3: CASNPRTGLGEQYF
DNA: TGTGCCAGCAACCCAAGGACAGGGTTGGGCGAGCAGTACTTC

J: TRBJ1-2
D: .
V: TRBV30
size: .
CDR3: CAWRAMGLIKGYTF
DNA: TGTGCCTGGAGGGCCATGGGGCTTATCAAAGGCTACACCTTC

J: TRBJ2-6
D: TRBD1
V: TRBV3-1/TRBV3-2
size: .
CDR3: CASSTGGDGANVLTF
DNA: TGTGCCAGCAGCACAGGGGGAGATGGGGCCAACGTCCTGACTTTC

J: TRBJ1-1
D: .
V: TRBV7-9
size: .
CDR3: CASRTRRENTEAFF
DNA: TGTGCCAGCAGAACTAGGCGGGAGAACACTGAAGCTTTCTTT

J: TRBJ1-1
D: .
V: TRBV25-1
size: once
CDR3: CASSESAQGNTEAFF
DNA: TGTGCCAGCAGTGAATCAGCACAGGGGAACACTGAAGCTTTCTTT

J: TRBJ2-7
D: TRBD1
V: TRBV13
size: .
CDR3: CASSSGQGIYEQYF
DNA: TGTGCCAGCAGCTCGGGACAGGGTATCTACGAGCAGTACTTC

J: TRBJ2-2
D: TRBD1
V: TRBV4-1
size: .
CDR3: CASSQDTGGANTGELFF
DNA: TGCGCCAGCAGCCAAGATACAGGGGGCGCGAACACCGGGGAGCTGTTTTTT

J: TRBJ1-5
D: .
V: TRBV5-1
size: .
CDR3: CASSQSSGDQPQHF
DNA: TGCGCCAGCAGCCAAAGCTCAGGGGATCAGCCCCAGCATTTT

J: TRBJ1-1
D: .
V: TRBV28
size: once
CDR3: CASSDLRVVAEAFF
DNA: TGTGCCAGCAGTGATCTGAGGGTTGTAGCTGAAGCTTTCTTT

J: TRBJ1-2
D: .
V: TRBV6-5
size: .
CDR3: CASIEANYGYTF
DNA: TGTGCCAGCATAGAGGCTAACTATGGCTACACCTTC

J: TRBJ2-7
D: TRBD1
V: TRBV12-3/TRBV12-4
size: few
CDR3: CAIGTGAREQYF
DNA: TGTGCCATCGGGACAGGGGCTCGCGAGCAGTACTTC

J: TRBJ1-2
D: .
V: TRBV19
size: .
CDR3: CASSAWDTTNYGYTF
DNA: TGTGCCAGTAGTGCTTGGGACACCACTAACTATGGCTACACCTTC

J: TRBJ2-3
D: TRBD2
V: TRBV30
size: .
CDR3: CAWSLGTSGRAITDTQYF
DNA: TGTGCCTGGAGCCTGGGGACTAGCGGGAGGGCCATCACAGATACGCAGTATTTT

J: TRBJ1-4
D: TRBD1
V: TRBV4-3
size: .
CDR3: CASSQGLQGAPGKLFF
DNA: TGCGCCAGCAGCCAGGGATTACAGGGGGCGCCAGGAAAACTGTTTTTT

J: TRBJ2-3
D: TRBD2
V: TRBV5-1
size: .
CDR3: CASSLSGTTTDTQYF
DNA: TGCGCCAGCAGCTTGTCCGGGACTACCACAGATACGCAGTATTTT

J: TRBJ2-3
D: .
V: TRBV5-1
size: once
CDR3: CASSLWGDSTDTQYF
DNA: TGCGCCAGCAGCTTGTGGGGCGACAGCACAGATACGCAGTATTTT

J: TRBJ1-3
D: TRBD1
V: TRBV2
size: .
CDR3: CASSTGASGNTIYF
DNA: TGTGCCAGCAGTACAGGGGCGAGCGGAAACACCATATATTTT

J: TRBJ1-5
D: TRBD1
V: TRBV19
size: .
CDR3: CASSIGTAFQPQHF
DNA: TGTGCCAGCTCGATCGGGACAGCATTTCAGCCCCAGCATTTT

J: TRBJ2-3
D: .
V: TRBV19
size: .
CDR3: CASTPRSSTDTQYF
DNA: TGTGCCAGTACCCCGCGATCTAGCACAGATACGCAGTATTTT

J: TRBJ2-7
D: TRBD2
V: TRBV28
size: .
CDR3: CASTLTSGSQDEQYF
DNA: TGTGCCAGCACCCTCACTAGCGGGAGTCAGGACGAGCAGTACTTC

J: TRBJ2-3
D: .
V: TRBV19
size: .
CDR3: CASSIDRGDTQYF
DNA: TGTGCCAGTAGTATAGATCGAGGGGATACGCAGTATTTT

J: TRBJ1-3
D: .
V: TRBV28
size: .
CDR3: CASSFNRVAGNTIYF
DNA: TGTGCCAGCAGTTTCAACAGGGTGGCTGGAAACACCATATATTTT

J: TRBJ1-1
D: TRBD1
V: TRBV11-2
size: .
CDR3: CASSRQTGTNTEAFF
DNA: TGTGCCAGCAGCCGACAGACAGGGACGAACACTGAAGCTTTCTTT

J: TRBJ1-2
D: .
V: TRBV6-6
size: once
CDR3: CASAAMEIPLTYGYTF
DNA: TGTGCCAGCGCCGCCATGGAGATTCCCCTTACATATGGCTACACCTTC

J: TRBJ2-1
D: TRBD1
V: TRBV6-5
size: .
CDR3: CASMGTGGYNEQFF
DNA: TGTGCCAGCATGGGGACAGGGGGTTACAATGAGCAGTTCTTC

J: TRBJ1-6
D: .
V: TRBV5-1
size: .
CDR3: CASSTGSNSPLHF
DNA: TGCGCCAGCTCAACGGGATCCAATTCACCCCTCCACTTT

J: TRBJ2-7
D: TRBD1
V: TRBV5-6
size: .
CDR3: CASSLAGTDSYEQYF
DNA: TGTGCCAGCAGCTTGGCAGGGACAGACTCCTACGAGCAGTACTTC

J: TRBJ1-3
D: .
V: TRBV9
size: .
CDR3: CASSVEGNRYSGNTIYF
DNA: TGTGCCAGCAGCGTAGAGGGGAACCGGTACTCTGGAAACACCATATATTTT

J: TRBJ2-3
D: .
V: TRBV28
size: few
CDR3: CASSFLSGTDTQYF
DNA: TGTGCCAGCAGTTTCCTTAGCGGCACAGATACGCAGTATTTT

J: TRBJ2-1
D: TRBD2
V: TRBV3-1/TRBV3-2
size: .
CDR3: CASSQGLGYNEQFF
DNA: TGTGCCAGCAGCCAGGGACTAGGGTACAATGAGCAGTTCTTC

J: TRBJ1-4
D: TRBD1
V: TRBV7-9
size: .
CDR3: CASSLSGGVEKLFF
DNA: TGTGCCAGCAGCTTATCAGGGGGCGTTGAAAAACTGTTTTTT

J: TRBJ2-3
D: .
V: TRBV19
size: .
CDR3: CATKPGTWSTDTQYF
DNA: TGTGCCACAAAGCCCGGGACTTGGAGCACAGATACGCAGTATTTT

J: TRBJ2-6
D: TRBD1
V: TRBV2
size: .
CDR3: CARAKGTGARRANVLTF
DNA: TGTGCCAGAGCAAAAGGTACAGGGGCTCGACGGGCCAACGTCCTGACTTTC

J: TRBJ1-5
D: .
V: TRBV7-2
size: once
CDR3: CASSLVGAYSNQPQHF
DNA: TGTGCCAGCAGCTTAGTTGGAGCGTATAGCAATCAGCCCCAGCATTTT

J: TRBJ2-7
D: TRBD2
V: TRBV27
size: .
CDR3: CASSPRGLTYEQYF
DNA: TGTGCCAGCAGTCCGCGGGGACTAACCTACGAGCAGTACTTC

J: TRBJ2-1
D: TRBD1
V: TRBV27
size: .
CDR3: CATGGQGDYNEQFF
DNA: TGTGCCACCGGGGGACAGGGGGACTACAATGAGCAGTTCTTC

J: TRBJ2-3
D: TRBD2
V: TRBV6-2/TRBV6-3
size: .
CDR3: CASSSQGAGATDTQYF
DNA: TGTGCCAGCAGTTCCCAGGGAGCGGGAGCTACAGATACGCAGTATTTT

J: TRBJ2-6
D: .
V: TRBV3-1/TRBV3-2
size: .
CDR3: CASSRESAGANVLTF
DNA: TGTGCCAGCAGCCGAGAATCTGCTGGGGCCAACGTCCTGACTTTC

J: TRBJ2-3
D: .
V: TRBV27
size: once
CDR3: CASSWDGRSDTQYF
DNA: TGTGCCAGCAGTTGGGACGGGAGATCAGATACGCAGTATTTT

J: TRBJ1-1
D: .
V: TRBV11-2
size: .
CDR3: CASSPTLNTEAFF
DNA: TGTGCCAGCAGCCCCACTCTGAACACTGAAGCTTTCTTT

J: TRBJ1-5
D: TRBD1
V: TRBV7-2
size: many
CDR3: CASSFGTGGQPQHF
DNA: TGTGCCAGCAGCTTTGGGACAGGGGGGCAGCCCCAGCATTTT

J: TRBJ1-2
D: .
V: TRBV12-3/TRBV12-4
size: .
CDR3: CASSLGEIYGYTF
DNA: TGTGCCAGCAGTTTAGGAGAGATCTATGGCTACACCTTC

J: TRBJ2-7
D: TRBD1
V: TRBV2
size: once
CDR3: CASRPDGTASYEQYF
DNA: TGTGCCAGCAGGCCCGACGGGACAGCTTCCTACGAGCAGTACTTC